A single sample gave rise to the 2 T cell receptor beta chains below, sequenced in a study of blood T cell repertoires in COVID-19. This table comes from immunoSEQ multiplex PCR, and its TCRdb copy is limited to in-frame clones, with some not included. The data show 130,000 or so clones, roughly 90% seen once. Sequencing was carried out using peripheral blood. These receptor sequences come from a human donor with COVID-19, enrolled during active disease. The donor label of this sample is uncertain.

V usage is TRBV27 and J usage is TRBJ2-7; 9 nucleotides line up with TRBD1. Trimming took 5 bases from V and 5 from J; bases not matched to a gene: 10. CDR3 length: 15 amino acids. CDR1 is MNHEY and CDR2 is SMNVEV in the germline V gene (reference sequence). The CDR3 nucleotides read TGTGCCAGCAGTCAGCCGGGACAGGGCCTGAACGAGCAGTACTTC. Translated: CASSQPGQGLNEQYF.

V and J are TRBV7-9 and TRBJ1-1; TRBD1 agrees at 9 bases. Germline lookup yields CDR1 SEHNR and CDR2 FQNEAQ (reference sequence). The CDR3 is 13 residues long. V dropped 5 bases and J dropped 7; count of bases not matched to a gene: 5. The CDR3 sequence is CASSPTDRGEAFF. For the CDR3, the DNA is TGTGCCAGCAGCCCAACGGACAGGGGTGAAGCTTTCTTT.